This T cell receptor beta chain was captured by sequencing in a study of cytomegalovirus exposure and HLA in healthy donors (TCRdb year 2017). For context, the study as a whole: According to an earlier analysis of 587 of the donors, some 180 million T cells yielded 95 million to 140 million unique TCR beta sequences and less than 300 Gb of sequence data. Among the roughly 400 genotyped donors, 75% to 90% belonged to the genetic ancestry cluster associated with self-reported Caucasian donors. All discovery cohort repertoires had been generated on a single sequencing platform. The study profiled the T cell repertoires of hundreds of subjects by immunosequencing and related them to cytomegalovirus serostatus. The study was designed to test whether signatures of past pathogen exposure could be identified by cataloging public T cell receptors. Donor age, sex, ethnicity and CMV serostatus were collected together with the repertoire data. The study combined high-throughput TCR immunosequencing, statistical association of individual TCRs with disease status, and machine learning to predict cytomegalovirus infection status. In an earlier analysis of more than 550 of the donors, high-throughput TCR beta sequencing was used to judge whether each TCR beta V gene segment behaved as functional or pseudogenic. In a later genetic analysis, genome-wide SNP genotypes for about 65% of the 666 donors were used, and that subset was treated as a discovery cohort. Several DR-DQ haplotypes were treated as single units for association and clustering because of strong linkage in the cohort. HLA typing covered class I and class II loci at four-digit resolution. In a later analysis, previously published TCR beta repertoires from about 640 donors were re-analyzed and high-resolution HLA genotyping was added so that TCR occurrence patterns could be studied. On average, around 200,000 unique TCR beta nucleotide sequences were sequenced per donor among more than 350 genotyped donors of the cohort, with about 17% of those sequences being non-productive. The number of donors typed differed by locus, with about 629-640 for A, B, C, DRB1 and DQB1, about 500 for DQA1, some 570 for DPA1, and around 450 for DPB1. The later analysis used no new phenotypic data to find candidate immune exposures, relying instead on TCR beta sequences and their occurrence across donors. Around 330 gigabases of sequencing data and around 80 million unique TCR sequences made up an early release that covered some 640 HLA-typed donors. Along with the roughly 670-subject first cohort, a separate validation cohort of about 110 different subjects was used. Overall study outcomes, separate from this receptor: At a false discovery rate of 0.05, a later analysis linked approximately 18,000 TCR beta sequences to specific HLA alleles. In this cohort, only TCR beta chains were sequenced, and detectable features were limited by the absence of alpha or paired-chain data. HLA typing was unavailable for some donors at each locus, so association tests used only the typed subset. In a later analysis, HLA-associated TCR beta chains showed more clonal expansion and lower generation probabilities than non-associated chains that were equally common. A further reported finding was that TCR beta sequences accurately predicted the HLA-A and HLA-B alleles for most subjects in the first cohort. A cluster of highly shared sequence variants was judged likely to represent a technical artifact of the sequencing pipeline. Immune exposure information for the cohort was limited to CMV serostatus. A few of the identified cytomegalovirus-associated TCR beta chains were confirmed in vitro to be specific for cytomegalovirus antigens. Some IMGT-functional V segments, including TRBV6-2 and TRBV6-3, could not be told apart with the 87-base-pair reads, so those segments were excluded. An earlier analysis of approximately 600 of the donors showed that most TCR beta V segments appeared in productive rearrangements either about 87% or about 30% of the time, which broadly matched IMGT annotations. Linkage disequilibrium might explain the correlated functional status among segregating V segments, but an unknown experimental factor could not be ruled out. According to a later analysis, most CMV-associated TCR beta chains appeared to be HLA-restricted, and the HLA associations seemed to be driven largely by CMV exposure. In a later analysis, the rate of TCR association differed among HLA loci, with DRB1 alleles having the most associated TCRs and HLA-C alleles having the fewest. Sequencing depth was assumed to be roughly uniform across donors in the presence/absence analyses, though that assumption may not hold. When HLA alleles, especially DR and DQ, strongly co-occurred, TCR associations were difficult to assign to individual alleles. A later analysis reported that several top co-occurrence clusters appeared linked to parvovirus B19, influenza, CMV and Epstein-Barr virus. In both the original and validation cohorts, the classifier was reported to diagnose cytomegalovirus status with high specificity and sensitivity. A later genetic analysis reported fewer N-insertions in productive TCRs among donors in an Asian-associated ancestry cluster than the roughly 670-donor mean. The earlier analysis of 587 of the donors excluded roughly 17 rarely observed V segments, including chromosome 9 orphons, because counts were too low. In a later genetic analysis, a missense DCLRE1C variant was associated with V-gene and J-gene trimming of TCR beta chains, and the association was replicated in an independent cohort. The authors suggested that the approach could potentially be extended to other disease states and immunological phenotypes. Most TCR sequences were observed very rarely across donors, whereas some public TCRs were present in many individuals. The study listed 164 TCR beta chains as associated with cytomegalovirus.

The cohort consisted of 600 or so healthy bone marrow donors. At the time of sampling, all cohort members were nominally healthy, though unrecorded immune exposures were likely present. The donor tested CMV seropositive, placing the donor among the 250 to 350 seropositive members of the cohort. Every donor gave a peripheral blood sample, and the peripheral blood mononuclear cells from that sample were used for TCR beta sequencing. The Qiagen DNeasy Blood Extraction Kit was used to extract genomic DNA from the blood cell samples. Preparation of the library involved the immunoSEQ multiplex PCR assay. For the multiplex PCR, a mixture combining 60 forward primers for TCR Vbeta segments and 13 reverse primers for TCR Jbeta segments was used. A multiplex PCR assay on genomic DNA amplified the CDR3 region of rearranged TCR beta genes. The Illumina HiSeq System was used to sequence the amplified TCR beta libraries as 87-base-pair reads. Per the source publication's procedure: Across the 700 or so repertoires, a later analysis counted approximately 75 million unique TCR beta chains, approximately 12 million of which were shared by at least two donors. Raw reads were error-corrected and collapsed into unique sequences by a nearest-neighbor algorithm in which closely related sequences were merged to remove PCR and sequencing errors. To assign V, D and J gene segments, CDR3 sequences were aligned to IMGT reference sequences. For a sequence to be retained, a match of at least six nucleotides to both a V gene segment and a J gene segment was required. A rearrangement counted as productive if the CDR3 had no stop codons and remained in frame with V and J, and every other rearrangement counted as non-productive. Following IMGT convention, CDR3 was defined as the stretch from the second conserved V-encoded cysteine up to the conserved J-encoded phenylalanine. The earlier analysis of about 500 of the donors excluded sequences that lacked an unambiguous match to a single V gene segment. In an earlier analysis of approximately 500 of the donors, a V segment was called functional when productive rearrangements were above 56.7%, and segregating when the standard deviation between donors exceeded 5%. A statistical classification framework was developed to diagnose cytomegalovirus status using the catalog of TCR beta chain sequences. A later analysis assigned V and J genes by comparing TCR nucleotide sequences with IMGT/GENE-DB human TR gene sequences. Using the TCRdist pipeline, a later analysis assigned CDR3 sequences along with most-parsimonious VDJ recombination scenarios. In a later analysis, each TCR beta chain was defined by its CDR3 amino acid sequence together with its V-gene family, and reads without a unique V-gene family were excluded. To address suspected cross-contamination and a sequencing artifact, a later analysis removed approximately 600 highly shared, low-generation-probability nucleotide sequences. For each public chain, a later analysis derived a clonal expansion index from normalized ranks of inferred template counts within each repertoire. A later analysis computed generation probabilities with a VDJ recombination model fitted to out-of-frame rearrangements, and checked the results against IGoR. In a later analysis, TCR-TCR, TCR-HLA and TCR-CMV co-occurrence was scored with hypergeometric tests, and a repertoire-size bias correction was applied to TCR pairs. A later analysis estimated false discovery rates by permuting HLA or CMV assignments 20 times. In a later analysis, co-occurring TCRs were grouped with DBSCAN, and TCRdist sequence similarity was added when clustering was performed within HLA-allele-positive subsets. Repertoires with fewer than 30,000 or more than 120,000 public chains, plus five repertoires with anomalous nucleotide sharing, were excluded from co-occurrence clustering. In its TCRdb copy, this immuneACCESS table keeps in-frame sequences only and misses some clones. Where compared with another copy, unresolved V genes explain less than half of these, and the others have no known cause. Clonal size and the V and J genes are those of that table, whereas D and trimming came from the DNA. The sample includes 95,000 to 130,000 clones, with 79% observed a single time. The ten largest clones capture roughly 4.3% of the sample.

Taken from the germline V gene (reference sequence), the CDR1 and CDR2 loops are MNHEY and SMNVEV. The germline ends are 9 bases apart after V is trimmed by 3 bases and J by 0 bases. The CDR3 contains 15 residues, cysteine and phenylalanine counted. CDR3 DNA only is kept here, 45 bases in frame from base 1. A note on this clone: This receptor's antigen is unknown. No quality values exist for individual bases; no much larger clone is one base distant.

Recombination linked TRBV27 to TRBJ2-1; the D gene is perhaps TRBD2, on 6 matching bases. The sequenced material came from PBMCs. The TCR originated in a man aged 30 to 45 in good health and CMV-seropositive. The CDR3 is CASSFRESSYNEQFF. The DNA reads TGTGCCAGCAGTTTCCGGGAGAGCTCCTACAATGAGCAGTTCTTC.